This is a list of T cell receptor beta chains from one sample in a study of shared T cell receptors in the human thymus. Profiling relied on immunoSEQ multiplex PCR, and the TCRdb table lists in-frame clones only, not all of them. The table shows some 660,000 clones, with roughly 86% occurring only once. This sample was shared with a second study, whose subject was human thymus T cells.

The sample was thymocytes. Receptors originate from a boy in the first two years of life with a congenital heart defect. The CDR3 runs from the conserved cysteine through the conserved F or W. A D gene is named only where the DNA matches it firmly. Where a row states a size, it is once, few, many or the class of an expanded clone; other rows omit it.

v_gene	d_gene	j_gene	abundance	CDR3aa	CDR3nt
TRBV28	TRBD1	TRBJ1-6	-	CASSLGQGIRGSPLHF	TGTGCCAGCAGTTTAGGACAGGGCATCAGAGGCTCACCCCTCCACTTT
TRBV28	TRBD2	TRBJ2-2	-	CASSVQGSSGSPNTGELFF	TGTGCCAGCAGTGTACAGGGATCTAGCGGGAGCCCGAACACCGGGGAGCTGTTTTTT
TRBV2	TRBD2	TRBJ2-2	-	CASSYERETTGELFF	TGTGCCAGCAGCTATGAGCGGGAGACCACCGGGGAGCTGTTTTTT
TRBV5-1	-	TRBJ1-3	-	CASSLGRGAGNTIYF	TGCGCCAGCAGCTTGGGTCGGGGTGCCGGAAACACCATATATTTT
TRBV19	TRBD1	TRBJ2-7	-	CATGQGRSYEQYF	TGTGCCACAGGACAGGGGAGGTCCTACGAGCAGTACTTC
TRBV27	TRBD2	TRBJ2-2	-	CASSFQDLAGGNTGELFF	TGTGCCAGCAGTTTCCAAGACTTAGCGGGAGGAAACACCGGGGAGCTGTTTTTT
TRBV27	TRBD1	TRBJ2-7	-	CASSLSFGTAYEQYF	TGTGCCAGCAGTTTATCCTTTGGGACAGCCTACGAGCAGTACTTC
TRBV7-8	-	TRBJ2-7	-	CASSLESPHTDPKGEQYF	TGTGCCAGCAGCTTAGAAAGTCCCCACACAGACCCCAAGGGGGAGCAGTACTTC
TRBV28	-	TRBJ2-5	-	CASSVSEETQYF	TGTGCCAGCAGCGTATCCGAAGAGACCCAGTACTTC
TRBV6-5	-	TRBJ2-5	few	CASSYQASYQETQYF	TGTGCCAGCAGTTACCAGGCATCGTACCAAGAGACCCAGTACTTC
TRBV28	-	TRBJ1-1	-	CASLGSTEAFF	TGTGCCAGCCTTGGGAGCACTGAAGCTTTCTTT
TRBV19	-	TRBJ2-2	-	CASSPQRPGHTGELFF	TGTGCCAGTAGCCCGCAAAGGCCGGGTCACACCGGGGAGCTGTTTTTT
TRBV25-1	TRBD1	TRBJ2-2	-	CASSEPGQGNTGELFF	TGTGCCAGCAGTGAGCCGGGACAGGGGAACACCGGGGAGCTGTTTTTT
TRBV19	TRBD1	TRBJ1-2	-	CASSRTGYGYTF	TGTGCCAGTAGTAGGACAGGCTATGGCTACACCTTC
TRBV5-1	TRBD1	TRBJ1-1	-	CASTQGGESTEAFF	TGCGCCAGCACCCAGGGGGGAGAAAGCACTGAAGCTTTCTTT
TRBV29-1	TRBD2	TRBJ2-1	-	CSVEEREHNEQFF	TGCAGCGTTGAAGAGCGGGAGCACAATGAGCAGTTCTTC
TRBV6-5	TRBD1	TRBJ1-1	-	CASRKGQGGEAFF	TGTGCCAGCAGAAAAGGACAGGGAGGAGAAGCTTTCTTT
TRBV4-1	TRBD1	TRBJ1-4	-	CASSQRKHMDRGREKLFF	TGCGCCAGCAGCCAACGAAAACACATGGACAGGGGGCGTGAAAAACTGTTTTTT
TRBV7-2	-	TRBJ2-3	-	CASSPGGGFTDTQYF	TGTGCCAGCAGCCCCGGAGGAGGCTTCACAGATACGCAGTATTTT
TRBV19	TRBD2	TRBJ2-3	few	CASSIGPSGRDTQYF	TGTGCCAGTAGTATAGGCCCTAGCGGGAGAGATACGCAGTATTTT
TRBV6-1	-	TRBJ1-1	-	CASSEPTYGRGNTEAFF	TGTGCCAGCAGTGAACCCACTTACGGGAGAGGGAACACTGAAGCTTTCTTT
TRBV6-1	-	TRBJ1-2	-	CASSESVEALNTF	TGTGCCAGCAGTGAAAGCGTCGAGGCGCTCAACACCTTC
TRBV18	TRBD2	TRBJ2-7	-	CASRETTSAGDYEQYF	TGTGCCAGCCGGGAAACGACTAGCGCGGGCGATTACGAGCAGTACTTC
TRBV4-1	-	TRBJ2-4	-	CASSQDFRGATKNIQYF	TGCGCCAGCAGCCAAGATTTCCGGGGGGCGACCAAAAACATTCAGTACTTC
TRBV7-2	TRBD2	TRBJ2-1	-	CASSLSATSETYNEQFF	TGTGCCAGCAGCTTATCCGCTACTAGCGAGACGTACAATGAGCAGTTCTTC
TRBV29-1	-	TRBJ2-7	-	CSVGQIDYEQYF	TGCAGCGTTGGGCAGATTGACTACGAGCAGTACTTC
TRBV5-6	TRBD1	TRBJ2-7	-	CASSLNRQGDIPYEQYF	TGTGCCAGCAGCCTAAACCGACAGGGGGATATTCCCTACGAGCAGTACTTC
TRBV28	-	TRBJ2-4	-	CASKAQGGPLAKNIQYF	TGTGCCAGCAAAGCACAGGGGGGGCCTCTAGCCAAAAACATTCAGTACTTC
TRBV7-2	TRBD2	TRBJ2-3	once	CASSFSGLAGGITDTQYF	TGTGCCAGCAGCTTCTCGGGACTAGCGGGAGGGATCACAGATACGCAGTATTTT
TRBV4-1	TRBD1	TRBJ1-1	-	CASRSRVVGTGSGTEAFF	TGCGCCAGCAGGTCAAGAGTTGTCGGGACAGGGTCGGGCACTGAAGCTTTCTTT
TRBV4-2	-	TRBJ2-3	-	CASSQDPGLSTDTQYF	TGTGCCAGCAGCCAAGATCCAGGGCTTAGCACAGATACGCAGTATTTT
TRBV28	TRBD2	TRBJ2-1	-	CASRTGLGYNEQFF	TGTGCCAGCAGGACCGGACTAGGCTACAATGAGCAGTTCTTC
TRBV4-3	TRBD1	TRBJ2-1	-	CASSNTMDRAPYNEQFF	TGCGCCAGCAGTAATACAATGGACAGGGCGCCCTACAATGAGCAGTTCTTC
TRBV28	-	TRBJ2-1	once	CASSRKGDNEQFF	TGTGCCAGCAGTCGCAAGGGGGACAATGAGCAGTTCTTC
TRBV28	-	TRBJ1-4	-	CASSHPTGATNEKLFF	TGTGCCAGCAGCCATCCTACAGGTGCAACTAATGAAAAACTGTTTTTT
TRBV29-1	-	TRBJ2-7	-	CSVVGQNYEQYF	TGCAGCGTTGTCGGACAGAACTACGAGCAGTACTTC
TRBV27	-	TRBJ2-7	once	CASSLRQTPYEQYF	TGTGCCAGCAGTTTGCGGCAGACCCCCTACGAGCAGTACTTC
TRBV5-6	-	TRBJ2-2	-	CASSFGDRDTGELFF	TGTGCCAGCAGCTTCGGTGACAGAGACACCGGGGAGCTGTTTTTT
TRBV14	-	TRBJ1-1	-	CASSLLGGTEAFF	TGTGCCAGCAGCCTCCTGGGGGGCACTGAAGCTTTCTTT
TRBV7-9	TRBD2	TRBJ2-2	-	CASRTSGGPRPTGELFF	TGTGCCAGCAGGACTAGCGGGGGCCCCCGCCCCACCGGGGAGCTGTTTTTT
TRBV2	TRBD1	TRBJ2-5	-	CAGDQTGGPETQYF	TGTGCCGGAGACCAGACAGGGGGCCCAGAGACCCAGTACTTC
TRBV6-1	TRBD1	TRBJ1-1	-	CASSEEDRDRNTEAFF	TGTGCCAGCAGTGAAGAAGACAGGGACAGGAACACTGAAGCTTTCTTT
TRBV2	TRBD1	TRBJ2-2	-	CASSEAPPGQKKNTGELFF	TGTGCCAGCAGTGAAGCACCACCGGGACAGAAAAAGAACACCGGGGAGCTGTTTTTT
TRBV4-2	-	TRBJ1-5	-	CASSQDPLNQPQHF	TGTGCCAGCAGCCAAGACCCCCTAAATCAGCCCCAGCATTTT
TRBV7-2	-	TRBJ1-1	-	CASSQGRAEAFF	TGTGCCAGCAGCCAGGGGAGGGCTGAAGCTTTCTTT
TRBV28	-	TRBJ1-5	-	CASSPPRKGLSNQPQHF	TGTGCCAGCAGTCCCCCCCGGAAGGGGCTGAGCAATCAGCCCCAGCATTTT